This TCR beta chain was captured by sequencing in a study of OX40 agonist ivuxolimab in advanced cancers. Overall study context: Patients were treated with ivuxolimab, an agonistic anti-OX40 (CD134) antibody. At approximately 80% male, the cohort had a mean age of roughly 60 years, ranging from 23 to 79. Regarding the study as a whole: Expanded clones tended on average to be more numerous among CD8+ T cells than CD4+. Certain nonresponders likewise exhibited a low normalized T-cell clonal expansion.

Comments on this clone: The antigen is unknown.

This CDR3 is 15 amino acids long. Germline V gives CDR1 SGHTA, CDR2 FQGNSA. V shed 2 bases, J shed 5 bases, and the junction held 6 bases outside the gene matches. TCRdb keeps only in-frame clones here, not all; method: immunoSEQ multiplex PCR. The profile covers roughly 57,000 clones, with less than 85% appearing a single time and less than 15% taken by the ten largest. The sample here was CD4+ or CD8+ T cells sorted from blood, taken in a trial of the OX40 agonist ivuxolimab. The source is an adult with an advanced solid tumor such as melanoma, head and neck, liver or kidney cancer. The J gene is TRBJ2-5, the V gene TRBV7-2, with 9 bases fitting TRBD1. CDR3 bases: TGTGCCAGCAGCTTACAAACAGGACAGGGGGAGACCCAGTACTTC. It is translated as CASSLQTGQGETQYF.